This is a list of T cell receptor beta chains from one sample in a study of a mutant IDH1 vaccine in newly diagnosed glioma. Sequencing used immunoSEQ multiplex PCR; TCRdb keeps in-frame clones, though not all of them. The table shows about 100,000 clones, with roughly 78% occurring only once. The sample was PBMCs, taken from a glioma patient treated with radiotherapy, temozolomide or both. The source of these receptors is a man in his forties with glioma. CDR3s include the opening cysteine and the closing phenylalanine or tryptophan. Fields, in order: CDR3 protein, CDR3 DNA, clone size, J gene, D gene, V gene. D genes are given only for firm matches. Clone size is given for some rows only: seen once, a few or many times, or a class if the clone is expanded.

CDR3aa: CASKTSGYEQYF
CDR3nt: TGTGCCAGCAAAACTAGCGGGTACGAGCAGTACTTC
abundance: .
j_gene: TRBJ2-7
d_gene: TRBD2
v_gene: TRBV28

CDR3aa: CASSLESPGELFF
CDR3nt: TGTGCCAGCAGCTTGGAGTCTCCCGGGGAGCTGTTTTTT
abundance: .
j_gene: TRBJ2-2
d_gene: .
v_gene: TRBV5-4

CDR3aa: CASSLDASRGMYGYTF
CDR3nt: TGTGCCAGCAGCTTAGACGCCTCTAGGGGGATGTATGGCTACACCTTC
abundance: .
j_gene: TRBJ1-2
d_gene: .
v_gene: TRBV7-2

CDR3aa: CASSFRKEQFF
CDR3nt: TGTGCCAGCAGCTTTCGAAAGGAGCAGTTCTTC
abundance: once
j_gene: TRBJ2-1
d_gene: .
v_gene: TRBV5-4

CDR3aa: CASSQGLTNEKLFF
CDR3nt: TGTGCCAGCAGCCAGGGTCTAACTAATGAAAAACTGTTTTTT
abundance: .
j_gene: TRBJ1-4
d_gene: .
v_gene: TRBV7-9

CDR3aa: CASSPGQQYQETQYF
CDR3nt: TGCGCCAGCAGCCCGGGACAGCAGTACCAAGAGACCCAGTACTTC
abundance: .
j_gene: TRBJ2-5
d_gene: TRBD1
v_gene: TRBV4-1

CDR3aa: CASSQFSGGTGLAGKETQYF
CDR3nt: TGTGCCAGCAGCCAATTCTCAGGGGGTACAGGTCTAGCGGGGAAGGAGACCCAGTACTTC
abundance: .
j_gene: TRBJ2-5
d_gene: TRBD2
v_gene: TRBV4-2

CDR3aa: CASSKGQAYSEKLFF
CDR3nt: TGTGCCAGCAGTAAGGGACAGGCCTATTCCGAAAAACTGTTTTTT
abundance: .
j_gene: TRBJ1-4
d_gene: TRBD1
v_gene: TRBV6-5

CDR3aa: CASSLAPNMNTEAFF
CDR3nt: TGTGCCAGCAGCTTAGCCCCAAACATGAACACTGAAGCTTTCTTT
abundance: few
j_gene: TRBJ1-1
d_gene: .
v_gene: TRBV7-8

CDR3aa: CASSPGVSGGGTYEQYF
CDR3nt: TGTGCCAGCAGCCCCGGTGTTAGCGGGGGCGGGACCTACGAGCAGTACTTC
abundance: .
j_gene: TRBJ2-7
d_gene: TRBD2
v_gene: TRBV5-4

CDR3aa: CASSLGTSNYGYTF
CDR3nt: TGCGCCAGCAGCTTGGGCACATCTAACTATGGCTACACCTTC
abundance: .
j_gene: TRBJ1-2
d_gene: .
v_gene: TRBV5-1

CDR3aa: CASSLASGPGNTIYF
CDR3nt: TGTGCCAGCAGCTTAGCATCAGGACCAGGAAACACCATATATTTT
abundance: .
j_gene: TRBJ1-3
d_gene: .
v_gene: TRBV7-8

CDR3aa: CASTHDSHGYTF
CDR3nt: TGTGCCAGCACTCACGACAGCCATGGCTACACCTTC
abundance: .
j_gene: TRBJ1-2
d_gene: .
v_gene: TRBV7-2

CDR3aa: CASSITWSQPQHF
CDR3nt: TGTGCCAGTAGTATAACTTGGAGTCAGCCCCAGCATTTT
abundance: .
j_gene: TRBJ1-5
d_gene: .
v_gene: TRBV19

CDR3aa: CASSQGGVRVGYGYTF
CDR3nt: TGCGCCAGCAGCCAAGGAGGGGTACGGGTTGGCTATGGCTACACCTTC
abundance: many
j_gene: TRBJ1-2
d_gene: .
v_gene: TRBV4-1

CDR3aa: CASSDPGQGAETQYF
CDR3nt: TGTGCCAGCAGCGATCCGGGACAGGGGGCTGAGACCCAGTACTTC
abundance: .
j_gene: TRBJ2-5
d_gene: TRBD1
v_gene: TRBV11-1

CDR3aa: CASSLEPGRPLSGANVLTF
CDR3nt: TGTGCCAGCAGCTTAGAACCAGGGAGGCCCCTCTCTGGGGCCAACGTCCTGACTTTC
abundance: .
j_gene: TRBJ2-6
d_gene: .
v_gene: TRBV7-2

CDR3aa: CASSFRGDNNQPQHF
CDR3nt: TGTGCCAGCAGCTTCAGGGGAGATAACAATCAGCCCCAGCATTTT
abundance: .
j_gene: TRBJ1-5
d_gene: .
v_gene: TRBV5-6

CDR3aa: CASSGPGGADTQYF
CDR3nt: TGTGCCAGCAGCGGCCCCGGGGGGGCCGATACGCAGTATTTT
abundance: .
j_gene: TRBJ2-3
d_gene: TRBD2
v_gene: TRBV7-2

CDR3aa: CASSVGSNQPQHF
CDR3nt: TGTGCCAGCAGCGTTGGGAGCAATCAGCCCCAGCATTTT
abundance: .
j_gene: TRBJ1-5
d_gene: .
v_gene: TRBV9

CDR3aa: CASGLDPSGPPRGYEQYF
CDR3nt: TGTGCTAGTGGTTTGGACCCATCGGGCCCCCCGAGGGGTTACGAGCAGTACTTC
abundance: .
j_gene: TRBJ2-7
d_gene: .
v_gene: TRBV12-5

CDR3aa: CASHPATGTNEKLFF
CDR3nt: TGTGCCAGTCACCCCGCGACAGGGACTAATGAAAAACTGTTTTTT
abundance: .
j_gene: TRBJ1-4
d_gene: TRBD1
v_gene: TRBV6-1